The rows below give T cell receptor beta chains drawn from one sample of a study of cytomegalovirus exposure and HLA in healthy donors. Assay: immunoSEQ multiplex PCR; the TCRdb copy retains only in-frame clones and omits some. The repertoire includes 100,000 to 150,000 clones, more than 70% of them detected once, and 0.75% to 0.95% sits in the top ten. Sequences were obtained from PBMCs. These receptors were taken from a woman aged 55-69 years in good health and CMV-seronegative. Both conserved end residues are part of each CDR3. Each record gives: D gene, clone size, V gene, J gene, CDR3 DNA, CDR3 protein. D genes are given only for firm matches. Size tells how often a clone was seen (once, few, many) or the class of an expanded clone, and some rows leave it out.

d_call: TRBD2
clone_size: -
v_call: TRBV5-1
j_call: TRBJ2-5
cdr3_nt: TGCGCCAGCAGCGGCGGGGGTGCCCAAGAGACCCAGTACTTC
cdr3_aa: CASSGGGAQETQYF

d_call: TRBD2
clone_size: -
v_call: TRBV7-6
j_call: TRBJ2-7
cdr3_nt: TGTGCCAGCAGCTCCCTAGGGGGTAGCGGGAACTACGAGCAGTACTTC
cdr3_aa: CASSSLGGSGNYEQYF

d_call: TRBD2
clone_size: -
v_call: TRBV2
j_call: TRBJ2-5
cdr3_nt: TGTGCCAGCAGAGGCGGGAGGGCAGGGGAGACCCAGTACTTC
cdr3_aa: CASRGGRAGETQYF

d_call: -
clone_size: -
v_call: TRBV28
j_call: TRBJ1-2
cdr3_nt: TGTGCCAGCAGTTTGAGGCAGGGAGGATATGGCTACACCTTC
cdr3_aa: CASSLRQGGYGYTF

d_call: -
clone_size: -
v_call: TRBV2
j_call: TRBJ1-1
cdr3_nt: TGTGCCAGCAGCAGGGTGAACACTGAAGCTTTCTTT
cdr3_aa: CASSRVNTEAFF

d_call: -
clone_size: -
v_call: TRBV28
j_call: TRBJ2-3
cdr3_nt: TGTGCCAGCAGTTTTAAGGGGTCAAACACAGATACGCAGTATTTT
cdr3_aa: CASSFKGSNTDTQYF

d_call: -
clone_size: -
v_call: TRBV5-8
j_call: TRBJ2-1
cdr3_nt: TGTGCCAGCAGCCCGTTTCCGGGACTCAGCTCCTACAATGAGCAGTTCTTC
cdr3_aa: CASSPFPGLSSYNEQFF

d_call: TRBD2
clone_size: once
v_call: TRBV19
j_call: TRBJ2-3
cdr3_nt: TGTGCCAGTAGTACGGGACTAGCGGGAGCCGCGGATACGCAGTATTTT
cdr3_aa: CASSTGLAGAADTQYF

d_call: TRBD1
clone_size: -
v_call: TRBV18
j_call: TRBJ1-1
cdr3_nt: TGTGCCAGCTCACCACCAGGGACAGGGGGCGGTCGGACTGAAGCTTTCTTT
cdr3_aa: CASSPPGTGGGRTEAFF

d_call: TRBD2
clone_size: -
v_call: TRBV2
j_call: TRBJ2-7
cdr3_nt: TGTGCCAGCAGGGTTAGCGGGGGGTCCTACGAGCAGTACTTC
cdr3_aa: CASRVSGGSYEQYF

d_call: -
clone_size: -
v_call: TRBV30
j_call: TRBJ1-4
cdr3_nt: TGTGCCTGGAGTGTACGCCGGCAGGGTGGTGAAAAACTGTTTTTT
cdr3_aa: CAWSVRRQGGEKLFF

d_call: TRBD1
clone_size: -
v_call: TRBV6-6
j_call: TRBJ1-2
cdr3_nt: TGTGCCAGCATACGACAGGGAGGCTCTGGCTACACCTTC
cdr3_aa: CASIRQGGSGYTF

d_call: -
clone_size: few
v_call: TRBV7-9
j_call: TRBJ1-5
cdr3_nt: TGTGCCAGCAGCTTAGGGAGGGCCCAGCCCCAGCATTTT
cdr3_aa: CASSLGRAQPQHF

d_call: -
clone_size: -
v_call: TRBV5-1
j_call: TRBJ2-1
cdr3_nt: TGCGCCAGCAGCTTGGTGAGCTCGAGCTCCTACAATGAGCAGTTCTTC
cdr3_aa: CASSLVSSSSYNEQFF

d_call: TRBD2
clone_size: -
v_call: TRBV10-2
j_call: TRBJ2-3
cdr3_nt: TGCGCCAGCAATCGAGGCGGGAGTGGAGATACGCAGTATTTT
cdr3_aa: CASNRGGSGDTQYF

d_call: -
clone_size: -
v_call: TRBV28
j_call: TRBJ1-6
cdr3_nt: TGTGCCAGCAGTCAACCCGGGAACTCCTATAATTCACCCCTCCACTTT
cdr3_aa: CASSQPGNSYNSPLHF

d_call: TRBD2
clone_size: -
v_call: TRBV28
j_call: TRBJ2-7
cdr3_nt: TGTGCCAGCAGTTTAGGGGGGGGAGGAGTAATCTACGAGCAGTACTTC
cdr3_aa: CASSLGGGGVIYEQYF

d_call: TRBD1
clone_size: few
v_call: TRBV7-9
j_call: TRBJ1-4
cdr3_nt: TGTGCCAGCAGGGTGTTAGGGACAGGGGTCGACGAAAAACTGTTTTTT
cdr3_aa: CASRVLGTGVDEKLFF

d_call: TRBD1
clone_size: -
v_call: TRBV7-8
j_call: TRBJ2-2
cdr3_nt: TGTGCCAGCAGGATGTGGGACAGGGGGCGCGGCACCGGGGAGCTGTTTTTT
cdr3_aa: CASRMWDRGRGTGELFF

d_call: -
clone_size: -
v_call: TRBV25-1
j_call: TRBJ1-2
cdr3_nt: TGTGCCAGCAGACCTGATCCACAGGGATCCTATGGCTACACCTTC
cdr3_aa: CASRPDPQGSYGYTF

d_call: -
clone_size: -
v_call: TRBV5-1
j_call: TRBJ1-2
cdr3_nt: TGCGCCAGCAGCTTCGGGGTGGTTGGGTATGGCTACACCTTC
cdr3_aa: CASSFGVVGYGYTF

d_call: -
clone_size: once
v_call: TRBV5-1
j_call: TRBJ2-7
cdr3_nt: TGCGCCAGCAGCTTGGCGGCAGTCAGGAACGCCTACGAGCAGTACTTC
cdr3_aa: CASSLAAVRNAYEQYF

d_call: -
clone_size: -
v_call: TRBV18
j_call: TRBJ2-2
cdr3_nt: TGTGCCAGCTCACCAAACAATCATCCTGACACCGGGGAGCTGTTTTTT
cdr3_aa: CASSPNNHPDTGELFF

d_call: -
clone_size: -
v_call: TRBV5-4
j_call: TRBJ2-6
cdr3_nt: TGTGCCAGCAGCCCCACGACTCGCACTGGGGCCAACGTCCTGACTTTC
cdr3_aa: CASSPTTRTGANVLTF

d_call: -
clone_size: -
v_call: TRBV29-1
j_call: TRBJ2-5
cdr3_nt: TGCAGCGTTGAAGGACAGCTCTCGGAGCAGTACTTC
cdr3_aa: CSVEGQLSEQYF

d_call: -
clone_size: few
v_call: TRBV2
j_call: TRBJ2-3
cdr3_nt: TGTGCCAGCAGTGATGGAGGAAAGCCAGATACGCAGTATTTT
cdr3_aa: CASSDGGKPDTQYF

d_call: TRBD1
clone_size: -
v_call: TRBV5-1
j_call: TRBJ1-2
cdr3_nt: TGCGCCAGCAGCCCAGGGACAGGGAACTATGGCTACACCTTC
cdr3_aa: CASSPGTGNYGYTF

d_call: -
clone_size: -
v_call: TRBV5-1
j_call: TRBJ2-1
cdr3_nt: TGCGCCAGCAGCGGCCTCACAAACAATGAGCAGTTCTTC
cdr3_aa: CASSGLTNNEQFF

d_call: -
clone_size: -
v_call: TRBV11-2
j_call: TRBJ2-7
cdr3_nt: TGTGCCAGCAGCTTAAGTCAGGGCTCTACCTACGAGCAGTACTTC
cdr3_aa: CASSLSQGSTYEQYF

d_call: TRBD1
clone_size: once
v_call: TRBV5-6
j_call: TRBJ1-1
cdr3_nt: TGTGCCAGCAGCCCCACCCCCCGGACAGGGTTGAACACTGAAGCTTTCTTT
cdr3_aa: CASSPTPRTGLNTEAFF

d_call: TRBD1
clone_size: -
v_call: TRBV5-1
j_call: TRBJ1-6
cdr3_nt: TGCGCCAGCGGACTACGGGACAGCAATTCACCCCTCCACTTT
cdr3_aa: CASGLRDSNSPLHF

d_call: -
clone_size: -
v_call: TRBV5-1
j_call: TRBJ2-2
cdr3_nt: TGCGCCAGCAGCTTGGTTAGCGGCCCCACCGGGGAGCTGTTTTTT
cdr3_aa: CASSLVSGPTGELFF

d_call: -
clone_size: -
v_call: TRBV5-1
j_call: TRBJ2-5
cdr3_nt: TGCGCCAGCAGCAGAAGACAGCAAGAGACCCAGTACTTC
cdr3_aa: CASSRRQQETQYF

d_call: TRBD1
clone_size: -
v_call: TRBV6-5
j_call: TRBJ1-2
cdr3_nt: TGTGCCAGCAGCCGGGGACAGGGCGGGAACTATGGCTACACCTTC
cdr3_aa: CASSRGQGGNYGYTF

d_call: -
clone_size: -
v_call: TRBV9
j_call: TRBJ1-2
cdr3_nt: TGTGCCAGCAGCGCCGGACGGGAATCCTACTATGGCTACACCTTC
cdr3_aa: CASSAGRESYYGYTF

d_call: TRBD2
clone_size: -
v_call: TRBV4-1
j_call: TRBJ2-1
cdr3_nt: TGCGCCAGCAGCCGGGGGGGTGTCTCCTACAATGAGCAGTTCTTC
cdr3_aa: CASSRGGVSYNEQFF

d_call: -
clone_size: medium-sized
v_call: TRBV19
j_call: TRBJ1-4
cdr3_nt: TGTGCCAGTGGGAGGGGAACTAAGGAAAAACTGTTTTTT
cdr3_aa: CASGRGTKEKLFF

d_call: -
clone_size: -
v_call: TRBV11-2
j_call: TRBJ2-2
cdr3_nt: TGTGCCAGCAGCTTAGAAGTGTTAGCCGGGGAGCTGTTTTTT
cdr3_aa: CASSLEVLAGELFF

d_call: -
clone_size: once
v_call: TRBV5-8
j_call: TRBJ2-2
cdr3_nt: TGTGCCAGCAGCCATACACCGAACACCGGGGAGCTGTTTTTT
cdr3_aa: CASSHTPNTGELFF

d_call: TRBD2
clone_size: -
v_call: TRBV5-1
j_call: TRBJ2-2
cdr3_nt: TGCGCCAGCAGCCCCGGGACTAGCGGAAGGAACACCGGGGAGCTGTTTTTT
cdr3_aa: CASSPGTSGRNTGELFF

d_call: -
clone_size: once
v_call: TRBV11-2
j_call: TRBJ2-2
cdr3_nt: TGTGCCAGCAGCTTAGGGTTTTGGGGCGACACCGGGGAGCTGTTTTTT
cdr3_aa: CASSLGFWGDTGELFF

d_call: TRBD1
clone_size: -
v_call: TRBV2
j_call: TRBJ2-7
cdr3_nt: TGTGCCAGCAGCCCCGGACAGGTCGGCGAGCAGTACTTC
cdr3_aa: CASSPGQVGEQYF

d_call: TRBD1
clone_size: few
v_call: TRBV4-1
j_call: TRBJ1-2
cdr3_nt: TGCGCCAGCAGCCAGGGGGGACAGGGGGCAATCTATGGCTACACCTTC
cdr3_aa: CASSQGGQGAIYGYTF

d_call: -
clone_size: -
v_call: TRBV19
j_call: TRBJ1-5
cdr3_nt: TGTGCCAGTAGTCCGGGACAATCCTTTAGCAATCAGCCCCAGCATTTT
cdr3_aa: CASSPGQSFSNQPQHF

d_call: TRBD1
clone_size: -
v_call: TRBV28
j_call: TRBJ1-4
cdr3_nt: TGTGCCAGCACCTACAGGGGACCTAATGAAAAACTGTTTTTT
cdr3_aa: CASTYRGPNEKLFF

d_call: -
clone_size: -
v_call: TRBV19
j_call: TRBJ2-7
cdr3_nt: TGTGCCAGTAGTTCGGGCAGGGAAGTTAACGAGCAGTACTTC
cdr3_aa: CASSSGREVNEQYF

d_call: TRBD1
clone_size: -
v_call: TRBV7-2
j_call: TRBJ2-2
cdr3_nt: TGTGCCAGCAGCCGAACAGGGGGCCCGGGTTGGGAGCTGTTTTTT
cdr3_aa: CASSRTGGPGWELFF

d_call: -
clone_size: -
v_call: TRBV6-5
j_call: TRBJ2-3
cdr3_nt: TGTGCCAGCAGTTACGGGGCTAACACAGATACGCAGTATTTT
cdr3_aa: CASSYGANTDTQYF

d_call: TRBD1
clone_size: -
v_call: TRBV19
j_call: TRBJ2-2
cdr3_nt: TGTGCCAGTAGGGTGGACAGGGGTACCGGGGAGCTGTTTTTT
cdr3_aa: CASRVDRGTGELFF

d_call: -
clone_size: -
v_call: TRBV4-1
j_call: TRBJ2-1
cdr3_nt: TGCGCCAGCAGCCAATCTCCGACAAGCTCCTACAATGAGCAGTTCTTC
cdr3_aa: CASSQSPTSSYNEQFF

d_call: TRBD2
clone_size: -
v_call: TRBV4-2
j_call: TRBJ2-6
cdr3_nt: TGTGCCAGCAGCCAAGATCAGGGCGGTAGCGGGGGGATCTCTGGGGCCAACGTCCTGACTTTC
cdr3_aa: CASSQDQGGSGGISGANVLTF

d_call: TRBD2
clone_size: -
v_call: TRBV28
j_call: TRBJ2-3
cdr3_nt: TGTGCCAGCAGTTTATCCGGCGGGAGGGCCGAGGATACGCAGTATTTT
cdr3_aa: CASSLSGGRAEDTQYF

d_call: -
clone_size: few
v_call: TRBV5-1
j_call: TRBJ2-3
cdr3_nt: TGCGCCAGCAGCTCTCTGCTGCGGGGAGTTCAAGATACGCAGTATTTT
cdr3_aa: CASSSLLRGVQDTQYF

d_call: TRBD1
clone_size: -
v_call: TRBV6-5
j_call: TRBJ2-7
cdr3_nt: TGTGCCAGCAGTTACTCACAGGGGTACGAGCAGTACTTC
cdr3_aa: CASSYSQGYEQYF